The 10 T cell receptor beta chains below all came from one sample that was sequenced in a study of molecular identifiers for immune sequencing clone quantification. TCRdb re-derived calls from the PCR reads in MiXCR, one entry per CDR3 protein. The repertoire consists of about 640,000 distinct CDR3 sequences, with about 20% occurring once and the leading ten covering 0.85% to 0.9%. Sequencing was done on a sample of naive CD8+ T cells from blood, with Jurkat cell RNA spiked in. Sample subset: FACS-sorted CD8+CD4-CCR7+CD45RA+ naive T cells. These receptor sequences come from a human donor in good health. Some libraries in this study had Jurkat cell RNA spiked in.

This clonotype was observed many times. This chain joins TRBV27 and TRBJ1-1, with TRBD1 as a possible D gene (6 bases). The ends were cut back, 3 bases at V and 4 bases at J, with 18 bases in the middle. Germline CDR1 is MNHEY and CDR2 is SMNVEV (reference sequence). There are 16 residues in the CDR3. The CDR3 loop reads CASSFRPWGAGTEAFF. CDR3 coding DNA: TGTGCCAGCAGTTTTAGACCATGGGGGGCCGGCACTGAAGCTTTCTTT.

Regarding this clonotype: A read error may explain this, as a much larger clone is one base away. The chain couples TRBV14 to TRBJ2-7; the D is unclear. This CDR3 is built from 12 residues. V shed 3 bases and J shed 5 bases, with 8 bases lying between them. Germline CDR1 is SGHDN and CDR2 is FVKESK. CDR3 in amino acids: CASSHFVHEQYF. In DNA, the CDR3 is TGTGCCAGCAGCCATTTCGTCCACGAGCAGTACTTC.

Points on this clonotype: A much larger clone is a single base away; this may be a read error. The conserved phenylalanine or tryptophan normally closing the CDR3 is absent here, so this likely arose from a read error. The J gene is TRBJ2-7, the V gene TRBV5-6, with a tentative D call TRBD1 (6 bases). Germline V CDR1 and CDR2: SGHDT, YYEEEE. V shed 0 bases and J shed 4 bases, with 11 bases lying between them. The CDR3 covers 14 residues. The CDR3 reads CASSLEARGYEQYL. In DNA, the CDR3 is TGTGCCAGCAGCTTGGAGGCCAGGGGTTACGAGCAGTACCTC.

This clonotype was observed a few times. This may be a read error: a much more frequent sequence differs by one nucleotide. The gene calls are TRBV6-2 or TRBV6-3 and TRBJ2-5; 7 bases line up with TRBD2. Germline-derived CDR1 and CDR2 are MNHEY and SVGEGT. The CDR3 runs to 21 residues. CDR3 DNA sequence: TGTGCCAGCAATTACTCCCCAAGGGAAGCGGGGACCAACACGTACCAAGAGACCCAGTACTTC. Amino acids: CASNYSPREAGTNTYQETQYF.

This clonotype was seen more than once but under ten times. The CDR3 DNA follows: TGTGCCAGCAGCCAAGAGGGGGAGGAGTCTTTAGAGACCCAGTACTTC. It codes for CASSQEGEESLETQYF. The rearrangement joins TRBV14 to TRBJ2-5; a possible D gene is TRBD2 (6 bases). Germline V gives CDR1 SGHDN, CDR2 FVKESK. There are 16 residues in the CDR3. V lost 0 bases and J 4 bases, leaving 15 bases between the germline ends.

This clonotype was observed many times. V and J are TRBV20-1 and TRBJ2-7; D gene ambiguous. Germline V gives CDR1 DFQATT, CDR2 SNEGSKA (reference sequence). The CDR3 extends over 14 amino acids. V was shortened by 6 bases and J by 4 bases, with 19 bases between the two germline ends. CDR3 in amino acids: CSAGVIGSGYEQYF. The CDR3 DNA reads as TGCAGTGCCGGCGTTATTGGGTCCGGGTACGAGCAGTACTTC.

This clonotype was recorded at least ten times. V gene TRBV28 combines with J gene TRBJ2-2, with unresolved D. Looked up from germline, CDR1 is MDHEN and CDR2 is SYDVKM. The CDR3 covers 16 residues. Trimming cost V 6 bases and J 1 base, with 15 bases left between them. The DNA for the CDR3 is TGTGCCAGCAGACCTGACCAGGAAGAGAACACCGGGGAGCTGTTTTTT. Encoded protein: CASRPDQEENTGELFF.

Concerning this clonotype: Its ends do not fully match the called genes, so a read error is possible. This chain uses TRBV4-1 with TRBJ2-1; the match to TRBD2 covers 9 bases. The CDR3 spans 17 residues. In germline, CDR1 is MGHRA, CDR2 YSYEKL. The CDR3 loop reads CASSQGARGGSYNEQSF. In DNA, the CDR3 is TGCGCCAGCAGCCAGGGGGCGCGGGGGGGTTCCTACAATGAGCAGTCCTTC.

This clonotype was observed at least ten times. The chain couples TRBV11-2 to TRBJ2-7, with TRBD1 as a possible D gene (6 bases). Germline loops: CDR1 SGHAT, CDR2 FQNNGV. The CDR3 runs 15 residues. Trimming cost V 0 bases and J 4 bases, with 13 bases left between them. The CDR3 DNA follows: TGTGCCAGCAGCTTAGATCGAGGGCAGGGGTACGAGCAGTACTTC. The encoded protein is CASSLDRGQGYEQYF. The full variable domain, its missing parts supplied by reference TRBV11-2 and TRBJ2-7, is EAGVAQSPRYKIIEKRQSVAFWCNPISGHATLYWYQQILGQGPKLLIQFQNNGVVDDSQLPKDRFSAERLKGVDSTLKIQPAKLEDSAVYLCASSLDRGQGYEQYFGPGTRLTVT.

As to this clonotype: This may arise from a read error, as a much more abundant clone is one base away. The chain couples TRBV2 to TRBJ1-4, with D maybe TRBD1 (5 bases). Germline CDR1 is SNHLY and CDR2 is FYNNEI. V lost 1 base to trimming and J lost 6 bases, with 12 bases between them. The CDR3 length is 15 residues. This CDR3 reads CASSEEGSGYEKLFF. CDR3 nucleotide sequence: TGTGCCAGCAGTGAAGAGGGGTCAGGGTATGAAAAACTGTTTTTT. The whole variable domain, filled in from reference TRBV2 and TRBJ1-4, reads EPEVTQTPSHQVTQMGQEVILRCVPISNHLYFYWYRQILGQKVEFLVSFYNNEISEKSEIFDDQFSVERPDGSNFTLKIRSTKLEDSAMYFCASSEEGSGYEKLFFGSGTQLSVL.